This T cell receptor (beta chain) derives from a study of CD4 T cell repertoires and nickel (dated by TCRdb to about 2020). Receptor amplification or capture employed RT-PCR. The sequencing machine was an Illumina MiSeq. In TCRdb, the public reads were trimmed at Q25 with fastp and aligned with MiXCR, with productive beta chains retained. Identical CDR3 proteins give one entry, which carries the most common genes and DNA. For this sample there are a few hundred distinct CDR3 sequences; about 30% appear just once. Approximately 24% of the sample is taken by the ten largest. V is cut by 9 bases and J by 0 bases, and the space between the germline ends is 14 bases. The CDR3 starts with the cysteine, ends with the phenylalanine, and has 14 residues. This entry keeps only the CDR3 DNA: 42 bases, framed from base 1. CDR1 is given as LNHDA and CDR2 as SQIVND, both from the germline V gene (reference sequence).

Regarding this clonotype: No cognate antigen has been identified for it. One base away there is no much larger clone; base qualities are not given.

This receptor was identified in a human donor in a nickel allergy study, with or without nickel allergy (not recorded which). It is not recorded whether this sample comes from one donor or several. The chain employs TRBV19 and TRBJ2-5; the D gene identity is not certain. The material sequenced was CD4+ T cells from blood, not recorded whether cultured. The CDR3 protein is CASSPHSYQETQYF. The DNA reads TGTGCCAGCTCCCCACATTCGTACCAAGAGACCCAGTACTTC.